These 5 T cell receptor beta chains were sequenced from one sample in a study of T cell responses to AZD1222 COVID-19 vaccine. Assay: immunoSEQ multiplex PCR; the TCRdb copy retains only in-frame clones and omits some. The sample lists 96,000 or so clones, around 90% occurring once. Sequences were derived from peripheral blood, sampled on day 0 of AZD1222 vaccination. Receptor source: an adult in good health.

This chain uses TRBV24-1 with TRBJ2-1; 10 bases are shared with TRBD2. This CDR3 has 15 amino acids. V was pared by 8 bases and J by 3 bases, with 6 bases of the junction left unmatched. Germline V gene data show CDR1 as KGHDR and CDR2 as SFDVKD. CDR3 in amino acids: CATKGSSGSYNEQFF. The DNA for the CDR3 is TGTGCCACCAAAGGCTCTAGCGGGAGCTACAATGAGCAGTTCTTC.

This clone was counted once. The chain has TRBV5-1 and TRBJ2-1; 9 nucleotides match TRBD2. The length of the CDR3 is 14 residues. With 1 base clipped from V and 7 bases from J, the junction kept 3 bases outside the gene matches. Germline V gene data show CDR1 as SGHRS and CDR2 as YFSETQ. The CDR3 region has the DNA TGCGCCAGCAGCTTGTACAGCGGGGGGAATGAGCAGTTCTTC. It yields the protein CASSLYSGGNEQFF.

J is TRBJ2-5 and V is TRBV30, with D possibly matching TRBD1 (5 bases). The CDR3 spans 13 residues. In germline, CDR1 is GTSNPN, CDR2 SVGIG (reference sequence). V was pared by 1 base and J by 1 base, with 7 bases between. The CDR3 region is CAWSGGRQETQYF. The DNA of the CDR3 is TGTGCCTGGAGTGGGGGCCGCCAAGAGACCCAGTACTTC.

The V and J genes are TRBV18 and TRBJ1-4; 9 nucleotides align to TRBD1. The germline gives CDR1 KGHSH, CDR2 LQKENI. The CDR3 runs to 15 residues. Losses at the gene ends were 5 bases for V and 3 bases for J; bases not matched to a gene: 4. The CDR3 bases are TGTGCCAGCTCAGAACAGGGGGCGGCTAATGAAAAACTGTTTTTT. It is translated as CASSEQGAANEKLFF. Looking up the rest from reference TRBV18 and TRBJ1-4 gives the full variable domain: NAGVMQNPRHLVRRRGQEARLRCSPMKGHSHVYWYRQLPEEGLKFMVYLQKENIIDESGMPKERFSAEFPKEGPSILRIQQVVRGDSAAYFCASSEQGAANEKLFFGSGTQLSVL.

The rearrangement uses TRBV6-4 and TRBJ1-1, with D perhaps matching TRBD1 (6 bases). Per germline, CDR1 MRHNA and CDR2 SNTAGT. V gave up 6 bases and J gave up 10 bases, with 21 bases separating them. This CDR3 has 14 residues. This chain's CDR3 is CASSAATGSGGAFF. The CDR3 DNA reads TGTGCCAGCAGCGCCGCGACAGGCTCCGGTGGAGCTTTCTTT.